The 17 T cell receptor beta chains below were found in one sample sequenced in a study of T cells in Graves' hyperthyroidism and ophthalmopathy. What was amplified from RNA transcripts were TCR beta CDR3 regions. Primed by the HTBI set, a first-round RT-PCR was run on the TCR CDR3. Using its own MiXCR run on the multiplex PCR reads, TCRdb lists one record per CDR3 protein. The sample carries 300,000 to 500,000 distinct CDR3 sequences, 14% to 15% recorded once. Source material: blood. These receptors all stem from a woman in her 30s with Graves' hyperthyroidism.

This clonotype was found many times. The J gene is TRBJ1-1, the V gene TRBV7-3; 11 bases match TRBD1. This CDR3 is 15 amino acids long. CDR1 SGHTA and CDR2 FQGTGA come from the germline V gene. Trimming cost V 5 bases and J 3 bases; bases outside gene matches: 5. As DNA, the CDR3 is TGTGCCAGCAGCGACGGACAGGGGGCTTACACTGAAGCTTTCTTT. Amino acids: CASSDGQGAYTEAFF.

This clonotype was seen more than once but under ten times. This chain joins TRBV10-3 and TRBJ2-7; a possible D gene is TRBD2 (6 bases). CDR1 is ENHRY and CDR2 is SYGVKD in the germline V gene. The V end lost 4 bases, the J end lost 2 bases, and 12 bases lay between the germline ends. The CDR3 is 14 amino acids. The CDR3 loop reads CAISGASATYEQYF. CDR3 in DNA: TGTGCCATCAGTGGTGCTAGCGCGACCTACGAGCAGTACTTC.

This clonotype was seen a handful of times. The J gene is TRBJ2-7, the V gene TRBV20-1; 8 nucleotides align to TRBD1. CDR1 is DFQATT, CDR2 SNEGSKA, per germline (reference sequence). The CDR3 has 14 amino acids. J lost 4 bases, V lost 7 bases, and 12 bases had no gene match. The DNA of the CDR3 is TGCAGTGTTTCCGCCCGGACAGGGACTTACGAGCAGTACTTC. Its translation: CSVSARTGTYEQYF.

The rearrangement uses TRBV6-1 and TRBJ2-5; 9 bases match TRBD2. With V trimmed by 5 bases and J by 0 bases, 4 bases remained unmatched. Germline V gives CDR1 MNHNS, CDR2 SASEGT. CDR3 length: 15 amino acids. CDR3 in DNA: TGTGCCAGCAGTAAACGGACTAGCGACCAAGAGACCCAGTACTTC. This sequence encodes CASSKRTSDQETQYF.

The sample holds a few counts of this clonotype. One end of the junction does not line up with germline, which may come from a read error. J is TRBJ2-4 and V is TRBV2, with 7 bases that match TRBD1. Germline loops: CDR1 SNHLY, CDR2 FYNNEI. The CDR3 spans 14 residues. CDR3 sequence (DNA): TGTGCCAGCAGTTCGACAGGGAGTGGGAACATTCCGTACTTC. As protein: CASSSTGSGNIPYF.

Ten or more counts support this clonotype. This sequence joins TRBV20-1 and TRBJ2-1; D unresolved. The V gene lost 6 bases and the J gene lost 9 bases, with 9 bases spanning the gap. This CDR3 comprises 10 residues. CDR1 is DFQATT and CDR2 is SNEGSKA in the germline V gene (reference sequence). CDR3 region: CSASMGEQFF. The CDR3 nucleotides read TGCAGTGCGTCTATGGGTGAGCAGTTCTTC.

The chain carries TRBV5-8 and TRBJ2-7, with 7 bases matching TRBD2. Germline V gene data show CDR1 as SGHTS and CDR2 as YDEGEE. J lost 2 bases, V lost 4 bases, and 9 bases had no gene match. The CDR3 is 15 amino acids. CDR3 DNA sequence: TGTGCCAGCAGCACGGGGCGGGGGTCTACCTACGAGCAGTACTTC. It codes for CASSTGRGSTYEQYF.

This clonotype came up many times. V and J are TRBV9 and TRBJ2-2, with D hard to call. There are 16 residues in the CDR3. Trimming shortened V by 1 base and J by 5 bases, and 15 bases separated the two germline ends. Germline V gene lookup returns CDR1 SGDLS and CDR2 YYNGEE. DNA for the CDR3: TGTGCCAGCAGCGTATACTCAGGTGTATTGACCGGGGAGCTGTTTTTT. Protein: CASSVYSGVLTGELFF.

This clonotype was counted at least ten times. The rearrangement joins TRBV18 to TRBJ1-2; a weak D match, TRBD1 (5 bases). Between the trimmed V and J ends, which lost 2 bases and 3 bases, there was a span of 13 bases. The germline CDR1 and CDR2 sequences are KGHSH and LQKENI. This CDR3 has 15 amino acids. The CDR3 DNA follows: TGTGCCAGCTCACCAGGGACCGCACAGGACTATGGCTACACCTTC. This encodes CASSPGTAQDYGYTF.

As to this clonotype: This may arise from a read error, as a much more abundant clone is one base away. The V call is TRBV9, the J call TRBJ2-5; D might be TRBD1 or TRBD2, each matching 5 bases. V was cut by 4 bases and J by 4 bases, with 14 bases left in between. The germline V gene has CDR1 SGDLS and CDR2 YYNGEE. This CDR3 region has 14 residues. The DNA of the CDR3 is TGTGCCAGCAGCCTTAGCTATGGGGGAGAGACCCAGTACTTC. It is translated as CASSLSYGGETQYF.

This clonotype was detected many times. CDR3 residues: CASSLQESYEQYF. The CDR3 DNA reads TGTGCCAGCAGTCTCCAGGAATCCTACGAGCAGTACTTC. This chain links TRBV12-3 or TRBV12-4 with TRBJ2-7; D gene unclear. The CDR3 consists of 13 residues. The germline V and J ends were trimmed by 5 bases and 1 base, with 9 bases remaining between them.

In this sample, this clonotype turned up a few times. CDR3 nucleotide sequence: TGCGCCAGCAGCCAAGTCCGCAGAGATACGCAGTATTTT. This sequence encodes CASSQVRRDTQYF. The chain recombines TRBV4-1 with TRBJ2-3; D is undetermined. CDR3 length: 13 amino acids. Per germline, CDR1 MGHRA and CDR2 YSYEKL. Trimming left V 1 base short and J 5 bases short, with 7 bases between.

This clonotype was seen only a few times. This chain connects TRBV27 to TRBJ2-7, with D perhaps TRBD2 (5 bases). Germline assignment: CDR1 MNHEY and CDR2 SMNVEV (reference sequence). The CDR3 length is 13 residues. Between the trimmed V and J ends, which lost 8 bases and 4 bases, there was a span of 15 bases. The CDR3 sequence: CASARGSAYEQYF. CDR3 bases: TGTGCCAGCGCTCGGGGATCAGCGTACGAGCAGTACTTC.

This clonotype was seen ten or more times. The rearrangement links TRBV3-1 to TRBJ2-1; 8 bases match TRBD2. This CDR3 is built from 14 residues. Losses at the gene ends were 0 bases for V and 9 bases for J; bases not matched to a gene: 4. Germline CDR1 reads LGHDT; CDR2 reads YNNKEL (reference sequence). The DNA for the CDR3 is TGTGCCAGCAGCCAAGAGGGCGGGAGGCCTGAGCAGTTCTTC. Translation gives CASSQEGGRPEQFF.

V usage is TRBV28 and J usage is TRBJ2-1, with D unclear. The V and J ends lost 5 bases and 3 bases respectively, with 11 bases between them. The CDR3 totals 14 residues. Germline V gene data show CDR1 as MDHEN and CDR2 as SYDVKM. The CDR3 loop is CASSPERVYNEQFF. The CDR3 DNA is TGTGCCAGCAGTCCGGAGCGTGTCTACAATGAGCAGTTCTTC. The whole variable domain, filled in from reference TRBV28 and TRBJ2-1, reads DVKVTQSSRYLVKRTGEKVFLECVQDMDHENMFWYRQDPGLGLRLIYFSYDVKMKEKGDIPEGYSVSREKKERFSLILESASTNQTSMYLCASSPERVYNEQFFGPGTRLTVL.

This clonotype has only a few counts. The V and J genes are TRBV4-1 and TRBJ1-5; D gene uncertain. The germline CDR1 and CDR2 sequences are MGHRA and YSYEKL. The CDR3 runs to 15 residues. The V and J ends lost 4 bases and 0 bases respectively, with 10 bases between them. The DNA of the CDR3 is TGCGCCAGCAGCCCGGGGTTTTATAGCAATCAGCCCCAGCATTTT. The encoded protein is CASSPGFYSNQPQHF.

The J gene is TRBJ1-4, the V gene TRBV7-2, with no clear D. V was clipped by 5 bases and J by 3 bases, with 7 bases between them. The CDR3 sequence is 13 residues long. CDR1 SGHTA and CDR2 FQGNSA come from the germline V gene. CDR3 in amino acids: CASSPISNEKLFF. In DNA, the CDR3 is TGTGCCAGCAGCCCTATATCTAATGAAAAACTGTTTTTT.